Following are 20 T cell receptor beta chains from one sample sequenced in a study of blood T cells in healthy people across ages. The authors ran a second PCR of 7 to 11 cycles using a sample-barcoded 5' primer and a J-beta primer mix. MiXCR, applied by TCRdb to the 5' RACE reads, yields one record per CDR3 protein. The data hold around 1,900,000 distinct CDR3 sequences, with 35% to 50% observed a single time. Sequenced material: blood. The source of these receptors is a human donor in good health.

Only one count was recorded for this clonotype. This may arise from a read error, as a much more abundant clone is one base away. No conserved phenylalanine or tryptophan ends this CDR3, so it is likely a read error. The genes are TRBV4-3 and TRBJ2-7; 9 nucleotides line up with TRBD2. Germline CDR1 and CDR2: LGHNA and YSLEER. The V segment lost 0 bases and the J segment 2 bases; nucleotides outside the gene matches: 5. This CDR3 has 16 residues. CDR3 residues: CASSQDLGGGAYEQYL. The CDR3 DNA follows: TGCGCCAGCAGCCAAGATCTTGGCGGGGGGGCCTACGAGCAGTACTTA.

This clonotype turned up a few times. The V and J genes are TRBV20-1 and TRBJ2-1; TRBD2 might be the D (7 bases). The CDR3 loop spans 15 amino acids. The ends were cut back, 2 bases at V and 4 bases at J, with 15 bases in the middle. Germline V gene sequence: CDR1 DFQATT, CDR2 SNEGSKA (reference sequence). CDR3 loop: CSARPTGGPYNEQFF. The CDR3 DNA sequence: TGCAGTGCTAGACCGACGGGGGGCCCTTACAATGAGCAGTTCTTC.

This clonotype was counted only a few times. One end of the junction varies from germline; a read error may be responsible. The chain joins TRBV7-2 to TRBJ1-2; no reliable D call. CDR1 is SGHTA and CDR2 is FQGNSA in the germline V gene. CDR3 length: 15 amino acids. Here the CDR3 DNA reads TGTGCCGGCAGCTTATTCGAGGCTCCTGGCTATGGCTACACCTTC. Its translation is CAGSLFEAPGYGYTF.

This clonotype has only a few counts. The rearrangement joins TRBV4-1 to TRBJ2-7; the D gene is possibly TRBD2 (6 bases). Germline V gene lookup returns CDR1 MGHRA and CDR2 YSYEKL. The CDR3 is 15 residues long. Deletions cut 2 bases from V and 2 bases from J, with 13 bases between. DNA for the CDR3: TGCGCCAGCAGCCAAAGATGGGACTCAGCCTACGAGCAGTACTTC. Its translation: CASSQRWDSAYEQYF.

The chain links TRBV5-1 to TRBJ2-3; no clear D gene. Germline lookup yields CDR1 SGHRS and CDR2 YFSETQ. CDR3 length: 14 amino acids. With 0 bases removed from V and 9 bases from J, the gap between germline ends came to 14 bases. CDR3 DNA sequence: TGCGCCAGCAGCTTGGCTGAGCTGATGGCCACGCAGTATTTT. This translates into CASSLAELMATQYF. Full variable domain (rest looked up from reference TRBV5-1 and TRBJ2-3): KAGVTQTPRYLIKTRGQQVTLSCSPISGHRSVSWYQQTPGQGLQFLFEYFSETQRNKGNFPGRFSGRQFSNSRSEMNVSTLELGDSALYLCASSLAELMATQYFGPGTRLTVL.

The table lists this clonotype with a few counts. The V and J genes are TRBV10-3 and TRBJ2-3; D is tentatively TRBD1 or TRBD2 (5 bases each). The CDR3 sequence is 14 residues long. Trimming left V 7 bases short and J 0 bases short, with 11 bases between. Germline CDR1 is ENHRY and CDR2 is SYGVKD. The CDR3 protein is CAIKRDGSTDTQYF. The DNA of the CDR3 is TGTGCCATCAAGAGGGACGGCAGCACAGATACGCAGTATTTT.

A note on this clonotype: Mismatch with germline at one junction end may stem from a read error. The chain has TRBV7-2 and TRBJ2-3; 9 nucleotides align to TRBD2. Germline V lookup: CDR1 SGHTA, CDR2 FQGNSA. The length of the CDR3 is 15 residues. The CDR3 loop is CASSPGAGGRDTRYF. The CDR3 coding sequence is TGTGCCAGCAGCCCAGGGGCGGGGGGGAGAGATACGCGGTATTTT. Together with reference TRBV7-2 and TRBJ2-3, the CDR3 gives the full variable domain: GAGVSQSPSNKVTEKGKDVELRCDPISGHTALYWYRQSLGQGLEFLIYFQGNSAPDKSGLPSDRFSAERTGGSVSTLTIQRTQQEDSAVYLCASSPGAGGRDTRYFGPGTRLTVL.

The chain links TRBV5-1 to TRBJ2-4; TRBD2 matches 9 bases. The CDR3 extends over 16 amino acids. The V segment lost 5 bases and the J segment 6 bases; nucleotides outside the gene matches: 12. The V gene's germline CDR1 is SGHRS and CDR2 YFSETQ. CDR3 loop: CASSPAGGGVRNIQYF. The DNA of the CDR3 is TGCGCCAGCAGTCCTGCCGGCGGGGGGGTTAGAAACATTCAGTACTTC. The full variable domain, in which reference TRBV5-1 and TRBJ2-4 provide the parts outside the CDR3, is KAGVTQTPRYLIKTRGQQVTLSCSPISGHRSVSWYQQTPGQGLQFLFEYFSETQRNKGNFPGRFSGRQFSNSRSEMNVSTLELGDSALYLCASSPAGGGVRNIQYFGAGTRLSVL.

There are many counts of this clonotype. The chain uses TRBV12-3 or TRBV12-4 and TRBJ1-2, with 7 bases that match TRBD1. The V gene end was trimmed by 7 bases and the J gene end by 8 bases; junction bases not matched to a gene: 7. This CDR3 is 12 amino acids long. CDR3 bases: TGTGCCAGCAAGGAGGGGGCAAGGGGCTACACCTTC. Translated, it gives CASKEGARGYTF.

The rearrangement uses TRBV12-3 or TRBV12-4 and TRBJ2-3, with no clear D. The CDR3 is 13 amino acids. Trimming removed 6 bases at V and 2 bases at J, with 9 bases between. DNA of the CDR3: TGTGCCAGCAGCCAGTACCACACAGATACGCAGTATTTT. Its protein is CASSQYHTDTQYF.

This clonotype was counted a few times. The chain links TRBV5-1 to TRBJ2-2; 9 nucleotides agree with TRBD2. V shed 2 bases, J shed 0 bases, and the junction held 5 bases outside the gene matches. Looked up from germline, CDR1 is SGHRS and CDR2 is YFSETQ. CDR3 length: 17 amino acids. The CDR3, as DNA: TGCGCCAGCAGCTTCCTAGCGGGGAGACCGAACACCGGGGAGCTGTTTTTT. It translates to CASSFLAGRPNTGELFF. Filled out from reference TRBV5-1 and TRBJ2-2, the complete variable domain reads KAGVTQTPRYLIKTRGQQVTLSCSPISGHRSVSWYQQTPGQGLQFLFEYFSETQRNKGNFPGRFSGRQFSNSRSEMNVSTLELGDSALYLCASSFLAGRPNTGELFFGEGSRLTVL.

This clonotype has a handful of counts. The chain has TRBV29-1 and TRBJ1-2; D gene uncertain. The ends were cut back, 7 bases at V and 4 bases at J, with 10 bases in the middle. The CDR3 consists of 11 residues. Germline CDR1 SQVTM, CDR2 ANQGSEA. Here the CDR3 DNA reads TGCAGCGCCCATCGGGGCTATGGCTACACCTTC. It encodes CSAHRGYGYTF.

The chain carries TRBV7-9 and TRBJ2-5; the D call may be TRBD1 or TRBD2 (5 bases each). This CDR3 is built from 12 residues. Germline-derived CDR1 and CDR2 are SEHNR and FQNEAQ (reference sequence). The germline V and J ends were trimmed by 5 bases and 5 bases, with 9 bases remaining between them. CDR3 amino acids: CASSVGTETQYF. CDR3 bases: TGTGCCAGCAGCGTCGGGACGGAGACCCAGTACTTC.

This clonotype was seen once. Because the CDR3's place on the DNA is in doubt, the DNA is left out and the CDR3 is given as listed by TCRdb. V usage is TRBV21-1 and J usage is TRBJ1-2; TRBD1, the D gene given by the table, was not confirmed from the DNA. TRBV21-1 is assigned pseudogene status. The CDR3 contains 12 residues when both ends are counted. CDR3 sequence: CAWGQGSYGYTF.

The chain has TRBV6-5 and TRBJ1-2, with TRBD1 identical over 7 bases. Germline CDR1 MNHEY, CDR2 SVGAGI. The V gene end was trimmed by 6 bases and the J gene end by 4 bases; junction bases not matched to a gene: 8. The CDR3 covers 14 residues. The CDR3 sequence is CASSPRGVLYGYTF. The CDR3 nucleotides are TGTGCCAGCAGCCCCAGGGGGGTCCTCTATGGCTACACCTTC.

This clonotype showed up just a few times. This chain joins TRBV3-1 and TRBJ2-5, with D unclear. The CDR3 contains 16 residues. The germline V gene encodes CDR1 LGHDT and CDR2 YNNKEL (reference sequence). V lost 1 base and J 0 bases, leaving 12 bases between the germline ends. The CDR3 sequence: CASSQVSSHYQETQYF. CDR3 DNA: TGTGCCAGCAGCCAAGTAAGCTCTCATTACCAAGAGACCCAGTACTTC.

The V gene is TRBV5-6, the J gene TRBJ1-4, with 10 bases identical to TRBD1. The CDR3 totals 14 residues. Per the germline V gene, CDR1 is SGHDT and CDR2 is YYEEEE. Unmatched junction bases numbered 2, after V lost 4 bases and J lost 5 bases. CDR3 DNA sequence: TGTGCCAGCAGCATGGACAGGGGGAATGAAAAACTGTTTTTT. It encodes CASSMDRGNEKLFF.

This clonotype was observed a few times. The CDR3 is CASRIASGYEQYF. For the CDR3, the DNA is TGTGCCAGCAGAATAGCCTCTGGGTACGAGCAGTACTTC. This chain joins TRBV6-2 or TRBV6-3 and TRBJ2-7; D gene uncertain. Per the germline V gene, CDR1 is MNHEY and CDR2 is SVGEGT. V gave up 6 bases and J gave up 4 bases, with 13 bases separating them. The CDR3 has 13 amino acids.

The rearrangement uses TRBV6-5 and TRBJ2-6; the D call may be TRBD1 or TRBD2 (5 bases each). The CDR3 runs 18 residues. Deletions cut 6 bases from V and 0 bases from J, with 18 bases between. CDR1 and CDR2 (germline): MNHEY, SVGAGI. The CDR3, as DNA: TGTGCCAGCAGGTTACAAACCGGGACCGTCTCTGGGGCCAACGTCCTGACTTTC. Protein product: CASRLQTGTVSGANVLTF.

This clonotype was recorded a few times. The gene calls are TRBV7-2 and TRBJ2-1; D is uncertain. Germline CDR1 SGHTA, CDR2 FQGNSA. CDR3 length equals 16 residues. V was clipped by 4 bases and J by 4 bases, with 17 bases between them. The CDR3 DNA follows: TGTGCCAGCAGCTATGGATTAGGTGGGCAGTACAATGAGCAGTTCTTC. As protein: CASSYGLGGQYNEQFF.